This T cell receptor beta chain was captured by sequencing in a study of OX40 agonist ivuxolimab in advanced cancers. In the study overall: Patients with prior anti-PD-1, anti-PD-L1 or anti-CTLA-4 therapy were eligible; 40% had some. Broader study findings: Expanded clones were, on average, more numerous among CD8+ T cells than CD4+.

Concerning this clone: Its antigen is still unknown.

Sequencing was performed with immunoSEQ multiplex PCR; in TCRdb, only in-frame clones are kept and a portion is missing. The sample carries 20,000 to 25,000 clones, roughly 84% recorded once. CDR1 SGHNT and CDR2 YENEEA come from the germline V gene. CDR3 length: 14 residues. The J segment lost 4 bases and the V segment lost 5 bases, leaving 7 bases of the junction unmatched. The V and J genes are TRBV11-3 and TRBJ1-1, with TRBD1 matching over 7 bases. Sequencing was performed on CD4+ or CD8+ T cells sorted from blood, taken in a trial of the OX40 agonist ivuxolimab. The clonotype was recovered from an adult with an advanced solid tumor such as melanoma, head and neck, liver or kidney cancer. The CDR3 reads CASSARTGVTEAFF. CDR3 coding DNA: TGTGCCAGCAGCGCTCGTACAGGGGTCACTGAAGCTTTCTTT.